The 18 T cell receptor beta chains listed next were all sequenced from one sample in a study of shared clonotypes between healthy human individuals. The table came from immunoSEQ multiplex PCR; TCRdb's copy has only in-frame clones and leaves some out. This sample has a few million clones, with just over 90% found just once. The specimen sequenced was naive CD4+ T cells sorted from blood. Subset defined: CD45RA+ positively selected. These receptors came from a man between 18 and 29 years old in good health.

This rearrangement joins TRBV11-2 to TRBJ2-7; 8 bases are a match to TRBD1. Germline trimming cut 5 bases from V and 3 bases from J; bases unmatched to any gene: 6. The V gene's germline CDR1 is SGHAT and CDR2 FQNNGV. CDR3 length: 14 residues. Written as DNA, the CDR3 is TGTGCCAGCAGCCAGGACAGGGTCAGCTACGAGCAGTACTTC. It codes for CASSQDRVSYEQYF. The full variable domain, completed using reference TRBV11-2 and TRBJ2-7, is EAGVAQSPRYKIIEKRQSVAFWCNPISGHATLYWYQQILGQGPKLLIQFQNNGVVDDSQLPKDRFSAERLKGVDSTLKIQPAKLEDSAVYLCASSQDRVSYEQYFGPGTRLTVT.

This clone has just one count. The gene calls are TRBV2 and TRBJ2-7; D not resolved. Germline lookup yields CDR1 SNHLY and CDR2 FYNNEI. Trimming pared 2 bases from V and 0 bases from J, leaving 8 bases between. This CDR3 comprises 14 residues. CDR3 sequence reads: CASSETTLSYEQYF. In DNA, the CDR3 is TGTGCCAGCAGTGAAACTACTCTCTCCTACGAGCAGTACTTC. Combining the CDR3 with reference TRBV2 and TRBJ2-7 gives the whole variable domain EPEVTQTPSHQVTQMGQEVILRCVPISNHLYFYWYRQILGQKVEFLVSFYNNEISEKSEIFDDQFSVERPDGSNFTLKIRSTKLEDSAMYFCASSETTLSYEQYFGPGTRLTVT.

This chain joins TRBV2 and TRBJ1-2, with TRBD1 as a possible D gene (5 bases). V lost 8 bases and J 6 bases, leaving 16 bases between the germline ends. The germline V gene encodes CDR1 SNHLY and CDR2 FYNNEI. This CDR3 comprises 13 residues. The CDR3 nucleotides are TGTGCCAGCTGCCGGGTAGAGGGGAATGGCTACACCTTC. Its translation is CASCRVEGNGYTF.

The chain carries TRBV5-6 and TRBJ2-7; D is perhaps TRBD1 (6 bases). This CDR3 region has 13 residues. V was pared by 8 bases and J by 2 bases, with 14 bases between. Germline V gene sequence: CDR1 SGHDT, CDR2 YYEEEE. CDR3 nucleotide sequence: TGTGCCAGTGGGGGCCAGGGACCCTACGAGCAGTACTTC. Translation: CASGGQGPYEQYF.

The chain has TRBV10-2 and TRBJ1-4; TRBD1 agrees at 7 bases. Germline CDR1 and CDR2: WSHSY and SAAADI. The CDR3 length is 15 residues. With V trimmed by 3 bases and J by 7 bases, 8 bases remained unmatched. CDR3 sequence: CASSEDRVSGEKLFF. DNA of the CDR3: TGCGCCAGCAGTGAAGACAGGGTCTCAGGTGAAAAACTGTTTTTT.

The chain has TRBV2 and TRBJ2-1; no firm D call. The germline CDR1 and CDR2 sequences are SNHLY and FYNNEI. V was cut by 3 bases and J by 10 bases, with 13 bases left in between. This CDR3 spans 13 amino acids. The CDR3 is CASSEEGVSEQFF. CDR3 nucleotide sequence: TGTGCCAGCAGTGAGGAAGGAGTGAGCGAGCAGTTCTTC.

This chain connects TRBV7-9 to TRBJ2-1; D call uncertain. Germline CDR1 and CDR2: SEHNR and FQNEAQ (reference sequence). Trimming took off 2 bases at V and 7 bases at J, with 12 bases between the two ends. The CDR3 sequence is 14 residues long. CDR3: CASSLMLSDNEQFF. CDR3 sequence (DNA): TGTGCCAGCAGCTTAATGTTAAGCGATAATGAGCAGTTCTTC.

This clone was detected once. The chain has TRBV4-2 and TRBJ2-5; D possibly uses TRBD1 or TRBD2 (5 bases each). V was cut by 2 bases and J by 3 bases, with 10 bases left in between. Germline V gives CDR1 LGHNA, CDR2 YNFKEQ. This CDR3 has 14 residues. DNA for the CDR3: TGTGCCAGCAGCCAACGAGGGGCAGAAGAGACCCAGTACTTC. This encodes CASSQRGAEETQYF.

The chain recombines TRBV2 with TRBJ2-1; D unresolved. The CDR3 consists of 12 residues. The germline gives CDR1 SNHLY, CDR2 FYNNEI. The germline V and J ends were trimmed by 7 bases and 9 bases, with 13 bases remaining between them. CDR3 sequence (DNA): TGTGCCAGCATTATTCAGGCCGGTGAGCAGTTCTTC. Translation: CASIIQAGEQFF.

The rearrangement uses TRBV6-5 and TRBJ1-1; D not certain. The CDR3 is made up of 12 amino acids. Germline loops: CDR1 MNHEY, CDR2 SVGAGI. Trimming removed 6 bases at V and 5 bases at J, with 10 bases between. The CDR3 reads CASSSPPTEAFF. The CDR3 bases are TGTGCCAGCAGCTCCCCCCCAACTGAAGCTTTCTTT.

This clone was observed a handful of times. The chain employs TRBV18 and TRBJ2-7; 7 positions agree with TRBD2. The CDR3 runs 14 residues. J gave up 2 bases and V 0 bases, and 1 base lay outside the gene matches. Per germline, CDR1 KGHSH and CDR2 LQKENI. CDR3 loop: CASSPPLATYEQYF. The CDR3 region has the DNA TGTGCCAGCTCACCACCACTAGCGACCTACGAGCAGTACTTC.

Concerning this clone: The same CDR3 arises from other DNA sequences in this sample as well. V usage is TRBV18 and J usage is TRBJ1-3; no definite D call. Trimming cost V 2 bases and J 0 bases, with 5 bases left between them. CDR1 KGHSH and CDR2 LQKENI come from the germline V gene. CDR3 size: 14 residues. CDR3 coding DNA: TGTGCCAGCTCACCAGAGAACTCTGGAAACACCATATATTTT. Translation: CASSPENSGNTIYF.

The rearrangement links TRBV2 to TRBJ1-1; perhaps TRBD1 as D (6 bases). Germline CDR1 is SNHLY and CDR2 is FYNNEI. The V end was cut by 5 bases, the J end by 0 bases, with 10 bases between. The CDR3 runs to 14 residues. CDR3 coding DNA: TGTGCCAGCAGTTTCACAGGGCTGAACACTGAAGCTTTCTTT. As protein: CASSFTGLNTEAFF.

This clone showed up just once. The chain links TRBV10-2 to TRBJ2-7; D unclear. Trimming removed 0 bases from V and 0 bases from J, with 12 bases in between. The CDR3 has 16 residues. Germline assignment: CDR1 WSHSY and CDR2 SAAADI. The CDR3: CASSESPPSSSYEQYF. The CDR3 DNA reads as TGCGCCAGCAGTGAGTCCCCGCCCTCCAGCTCCTACGAGCAGTACTTC.

Of note for this clone: The same CDR3 arises from other DNA sequences in this sample as well. V usage is TRBV29-1 and J usage is TRBJ1-3, with no clear D. Germline values: CDR1 SQVTM, CDR2 ANQGSEA. V was pared by 3 bases and J by 4 bases, with 7 bases between. The CDR3 runs to 12 residues. CDR3 protein: CSVDPGGNTIYF. CDR3 nucleotides: TGCAGCGTTGACCCGGGAGGAAACACCATATATTTT.

The genes are TRBV7-8 and TRBJ1-2, with D possibly matching TRBD1 (6 bases). In germline, CDR1 is SGHVS, CDR2 FQNEAQ. The CDR3 has 15 amino acids. V was cut by 5 bases and J by 8 bases, with 21 bases left in between. CDR3 amino acids: CASSQAPGAFGGYTF. The CDR3 DNA reads TGTGCCAGCAGCCAAGCTCCGGGGGCCTTCGGAGGCTACACCTTC. Combining the CDR3 with reference TRBV7-8 and TRBJ1-2 gives the whole variable domain GAGVSQSPRYKVAKRGQDVALRCDPISGHVSLFWYQQALGQGPEFLTYFQNEAQLDKSGLPSDRFFAERPEGSVSTLKIQRTQQEDSAVYLCASSQAPGAFGGYTFGSGTRLTVV.

This sequence joins TRBV29-1 and TRBJ1-4; 7 nucleotides agree with TRBD1. CDR1 and CDR2 (germline): SQVTM, ANQGSEA. V lost 3 bases to trimming and J lost 10 bases; unmatched junction nucleotides: 8. This CDR3 spans 13 amino acids. The CDR3 nucleotides are TGCAGCGTTGAGGAGGGGGCGGAACGAAAACTGTTTTTT. The encoded protein is CSVEEGAERKLFF.

On this clone: The same CDR3 arises from other DNA sequences in this sample as well. J is TRBJ2-7 and V is TRBV18; 10 bases match TRBD2. Germline assignment: CDR1 KGHSH and CDR2 LQKENI. V lost 5 bases and J lost 3; bases outside the gene matches: 1. There are 13 residues in the CDR3. The CDR3 DNA follows: TGTGCCAGCTCATCTAGCGGGAGCTACGAGCAGTACTTC. Protein: CASSSSGSYEQYF.